This T cell receptor beta chain was found in a study of blood T cells in healthy people across ages. With respect to this clonotype: Its antigen is currently unknown.

Trimming took off 10 bases at V and 7 bases at J, with 13 bases between the two ends. This CDR3 region has 11 residues. Germline-derived CDR1 and CDR2 are MDHEN and SYDVKM. The use of a sample-barcoded 5' primer and a J-beta primer mix characterized a second PCR of 7 to 11 cycles. From the 5' RACE reads, TCRdb called clonotypes with MiXCR, one entry per CDR3 protein. The sample comprises around 1,800,000 distinct CDR3 sequences, roughly 43% of which are singletons, and around 23% rests with the top ten. Overall study findings and caveats: Total diversity from one million sequenced T cells was likely underestimated. In older individuals, TCR beta diversity per million T cells was lower, falling roughly linearly with age. PBMCs went unsorted, and a conclusive naive versus antigen-experienced comparison was therefore prevented.

The J gene is TRBJ1-2, the V gene TRBV28; no firm D call. This receptor was identified in a human donor in good health. Sequenced: blood. The CDR3 reads CATGSAGGYTF. CDR3 DNA: TGTGCCACCGGGTCCGCGGGTGGCTACACCTTC.